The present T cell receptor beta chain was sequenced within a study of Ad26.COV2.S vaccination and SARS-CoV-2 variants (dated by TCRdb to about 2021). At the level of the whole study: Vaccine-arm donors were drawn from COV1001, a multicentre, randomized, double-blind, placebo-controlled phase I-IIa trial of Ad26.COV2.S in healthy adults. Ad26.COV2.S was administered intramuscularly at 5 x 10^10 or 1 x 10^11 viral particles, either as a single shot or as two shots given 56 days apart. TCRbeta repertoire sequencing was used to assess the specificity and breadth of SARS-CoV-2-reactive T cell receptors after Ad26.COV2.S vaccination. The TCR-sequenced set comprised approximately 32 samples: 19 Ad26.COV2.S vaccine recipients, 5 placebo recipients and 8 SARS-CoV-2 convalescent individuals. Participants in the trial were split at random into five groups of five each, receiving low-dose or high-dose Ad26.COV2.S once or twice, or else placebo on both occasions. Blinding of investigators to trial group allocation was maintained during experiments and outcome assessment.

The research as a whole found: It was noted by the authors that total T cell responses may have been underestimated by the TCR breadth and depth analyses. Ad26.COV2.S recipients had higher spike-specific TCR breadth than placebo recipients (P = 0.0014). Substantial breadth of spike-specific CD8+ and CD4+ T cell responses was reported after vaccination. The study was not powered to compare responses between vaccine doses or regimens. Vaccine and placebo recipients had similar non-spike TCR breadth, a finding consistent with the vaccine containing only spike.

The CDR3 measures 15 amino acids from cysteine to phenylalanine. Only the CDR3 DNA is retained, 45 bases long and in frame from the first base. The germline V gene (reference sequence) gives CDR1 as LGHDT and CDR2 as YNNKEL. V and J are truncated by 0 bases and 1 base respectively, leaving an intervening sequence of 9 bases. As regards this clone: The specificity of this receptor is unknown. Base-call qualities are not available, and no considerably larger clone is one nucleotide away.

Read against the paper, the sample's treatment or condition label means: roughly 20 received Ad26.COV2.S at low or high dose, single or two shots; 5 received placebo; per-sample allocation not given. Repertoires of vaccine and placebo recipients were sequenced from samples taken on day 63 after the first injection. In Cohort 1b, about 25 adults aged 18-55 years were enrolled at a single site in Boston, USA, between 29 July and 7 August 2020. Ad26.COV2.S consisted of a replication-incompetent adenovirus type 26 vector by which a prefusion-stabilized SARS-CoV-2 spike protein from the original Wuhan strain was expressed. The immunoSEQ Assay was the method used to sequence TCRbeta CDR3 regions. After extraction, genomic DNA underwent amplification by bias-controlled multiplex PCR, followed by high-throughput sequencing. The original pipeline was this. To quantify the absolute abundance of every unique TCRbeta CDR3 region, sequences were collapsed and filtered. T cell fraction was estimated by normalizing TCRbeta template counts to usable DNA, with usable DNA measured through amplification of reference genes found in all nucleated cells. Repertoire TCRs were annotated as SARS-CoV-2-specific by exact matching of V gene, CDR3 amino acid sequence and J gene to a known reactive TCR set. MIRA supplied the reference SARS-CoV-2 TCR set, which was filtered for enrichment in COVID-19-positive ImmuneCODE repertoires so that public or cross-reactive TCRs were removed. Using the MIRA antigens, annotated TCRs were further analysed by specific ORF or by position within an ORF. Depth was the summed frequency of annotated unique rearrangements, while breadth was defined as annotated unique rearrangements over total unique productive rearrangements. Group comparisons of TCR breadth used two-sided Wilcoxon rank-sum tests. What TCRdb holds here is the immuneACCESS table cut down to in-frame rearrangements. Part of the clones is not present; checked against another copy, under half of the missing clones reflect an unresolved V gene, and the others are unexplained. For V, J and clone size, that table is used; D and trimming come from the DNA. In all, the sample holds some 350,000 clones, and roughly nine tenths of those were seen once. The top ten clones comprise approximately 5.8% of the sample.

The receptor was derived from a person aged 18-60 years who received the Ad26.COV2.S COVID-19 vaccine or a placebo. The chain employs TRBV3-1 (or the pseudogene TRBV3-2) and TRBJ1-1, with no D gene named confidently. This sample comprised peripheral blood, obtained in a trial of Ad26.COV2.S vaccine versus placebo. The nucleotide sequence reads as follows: TGTGCCAGCAGCCAAGAATTACGGAAGAACACTGAAGCTTTCTTT. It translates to CASSQELRKNTEAFF.